This T cell receptor (beta chain) was identified in a study of blood T cell repertoires in COVID-19. Study as a whole: In each case, the material was cDNA or gDNA derived from T cells, B-cell-depleted T cells, or PBMCs.

This CDR3 contains 14 residues. V lost 0 bases and J 6 bases, leaving 9 bases between the germline ends. In germline, CDR1 is LNHDA, CDR2 SQIVND (reference sequence). Original methodology: Estimation of nucleated cell counts relied on the amplification of reference gene primers. Sequencing used immunoSEQ multiplex PCR; TCRdb keeps in-frame clones, though not all of them. The V and J calls and clone size are taken from that table; D and trimming were inferred from the DNA. Of about 220,000 clones detected, 88% appear once; the ten largest clones hold roughly 2.8%. Participants' own reports of clinical history determined their cohort assignment. Cohort 3 recovery required two negative PCRs, clearance, or symptom resolution.

The chain couples TRBV19 to TRBJ1-5; no clear D gene. The sequencing sample was made of PBMCs or T cells enriched from blood (not recorded which). This TCR was sampled from a woman aged 25 to 39 who had recovered from COVID-19. The CDR3 coding sequence is TGTGCCAGTAGTATAGACCCCCCGGGTCAGCCCCAGCATTTT. This translates into CASSIDPPGQPQHF.